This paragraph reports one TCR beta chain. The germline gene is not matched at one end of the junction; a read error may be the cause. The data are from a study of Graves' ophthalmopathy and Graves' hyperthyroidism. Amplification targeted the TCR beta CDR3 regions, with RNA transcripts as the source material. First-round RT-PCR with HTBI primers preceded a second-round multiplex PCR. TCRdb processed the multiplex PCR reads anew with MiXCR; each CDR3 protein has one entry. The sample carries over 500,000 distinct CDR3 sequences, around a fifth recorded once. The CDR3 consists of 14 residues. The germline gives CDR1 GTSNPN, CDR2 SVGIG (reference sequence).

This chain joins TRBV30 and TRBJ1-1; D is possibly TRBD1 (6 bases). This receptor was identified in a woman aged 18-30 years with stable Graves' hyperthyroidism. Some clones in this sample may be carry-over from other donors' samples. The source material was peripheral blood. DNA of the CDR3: TGTGCCTGGAGTCTCGTACAGGGATGGACTGAAGCTTGCTTT. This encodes CAWSLVQGWTEACF.